This is a list of T cell receptor beta chains from one sample in a study of CD8 T cells in ankylosing spondylitis. TCRdb redid the calling of the 5' RACE reads with MiXCR, one entry per CDR3 protein. Of around 210,000 distinct CDR3 sequences in the sample, around 8% were seen once. Sample: blood, either unsorted or a sorted T cell fraction (not recorded which). The receptors originated from a female donor with ankylosing spondylitis or in good health (not recorded which). CDR3s include the opening cysteine and the closing phenylalanine or tryptophan. The D gene is left open where the match is weak. Clone size is stated in some rows and not others, as once, few, many or a class when expanded.

.	many	TRBV6-1	TRBJ1-6	CASRIWNSPLHF	TGTGCCTCTCGTATTTGGAATTCACCCCTCCACTTT
TRBD1	many	TRBV20-1	TRBJ2-7	CSAPGTGEYEQYF	TGCAGTGCTCCCGGGACAGGGGAATACGAGCAGTACTTC
TRBD1	many	TRBV2	TRBJ2-5	CASSGGGQIKETQYF	TGTGCCAGCAGTGGTGGGGGACAGATTAAAGAGACCCAGTACTTC
.	many	TRBV6-5	TRBJ1-1	CASSYTTPWRTEAFF	TGTGCCAGCAGTTACACGACCCCGTGGCGCACTGAAGCTTTCTTT
TRBD2	many	TRBV7-2	TRBJ2-1	CASSLRRSASGYNEQFF	TGTGCCAGCAGCTTACGCCGCTCCGCTAGCGGGTACAATGAGCAGTTCTTC
.	many	TRBV21-1	TRBJ1-5	CASSLMGFGADYSNQPQHF	TGTGCCAGCAGCCTCATGGGTTTCGGGGCGGATTATAGCAATCAGCCCCAGCATTTT
.	many	TRBV7-8	TRBJ2-5	CASSPDFIRESGETQYF	TGTGCCAGCAGCCCCGACTTTATCCGGGAATCGGGAGAGACCCAGTACTTC
.	many	TRBV20-1	TRBJ2-1	CSAHPHSGNEQFF	TGCAGTGCTCATCCCCATAGCGGAAATGAGCAGTTCTTC
.	many	TRBV4-3	TRBJ1-4	CASSQDGRSVGKLFF	TGCGCCAGCAGCCAAGACGGCAGGAGTGTTGGAAAACTGTTTTTT
TRBD2	many	TRBV7-6	TRBJ2-3	CASSLAGGTTDTQYF	TGTGCCAGCAGCTTAGCGGGAGGGACCACAGATACGCAGTATTTT
.	many	TRBV7-2	TRBJ1-3	CASSAAGHRTGNTIYF	TGTGCCAGCAGCGCCGCGGGCCATCGGACTGGAAACACCATATATTTT
.	many	TRBV18	TRBJ1-4	CASSPGREEKLFF	TGTGCCAGCTCACCGGGAAGGGAAGAAAAACTGTTTTTT
TRBD1	few	TRBV6-1	TRBJ2-7	CASSGPSGTGSSYEQYF	TGTGCCAGCAGCGGGCCTTCCGGGACAGGGAGCTCCTACGAGCAGTACTTC
TRBD2	many	TRBV5-1	TRBJ2-1	CASSQSGTSVNEQFF	TGCGCCAGCAGCCAGTCCGGGACTAGCGTCAATGAGCAGTTCTTC
.	many	TRBV5-1	TRBJ2-7	CASNQGGSYEQYF	TGCGCCAGCAACCAGGGGGGTTCCTACGAGCAGTACTTC
.	many	TRBV29-1	TRBJ2-5	CSVARSGQETQYF	TGCAGCGTGGCCCGGTCTGGTCAAGAGACCCAGTACTTC
.	many	TRBV27	TRBJ2-7	CASSLEGAGDEQYF	TGTGCCAGCAGTTTGGAGGGGGCGGGCGACGAGCAGTACTTC
.	.	TRBV30	TRBJ2-7	CAWSTANRDLSSYEQYF	TGTGCCTGGAGTACTGCGAACAGGGACCTTAGCTCCTACGAGCAGTACTTC
.	.	TRBV12-3/TRBV12-4	TRBJ1-2	CASSDRSSDYF	TGTGCCAGCAGTGACAGGTCGTCTGATTACTTC
TRBD2	few	TRBV7-2	TRBJ2-5	CASSFGSGEETQYF	TGTGCCAGCAGCTTTGGGAGCGGGGAAGAGACCCAGTACTTC
TRBD2	many	TRBV7-6	TRBJ2-1	CASSLAGSGAYNEQFF	TGTGCCAGCAGCTTAGCGGGTAGCGGGGCGTACAATGAGCAGTTCTTC
.	many	TRBV7-2	TRBJ2-2	CASSLRRTSGELFF	TGTGCCAGCAGCTTAAGGAGGACCTCCGGGGAGCTGTTTTTT
.	many	TRBV12-3/TRBV12-4	TRBJ2-7	CASSIPGLIYEQYF	TGTGCCAGCAGTATTCCAGGACTGATCTACGAGCAGTACTTC
TRBD1	few	TRBV5-4	TRBJ2-6	CASSAGQGFGIGANVLTF	TGTGCCAGCAGCGCGGGACAGGGCTTCGGTATTGGGGCCAACGTCCTGACTTTC
TRBD1	.	TRBV7-2	TRBJ1-6	CASSPTGGGSPLHF	TGTGCCAGCAGCCCCACAGGGGGCGGTTCACCCCTCCACTTT
.	.	TRBV27	TRBJ1-1	CTSSRQGGALEAFF	TGTACCAGCAGCCGCCAAGGCGGGGCCCTGGAAGCTTTCTTT
.	many	TRBV24-1	TRBJ2-1	CATSDFEGYEQFF	TGTGCCACCAGTGATTTTGAAGGCTATGAGCAGTTCTTC
.	many	TRBV4-3	TRBJ2-3	CASSRGSNTDTQYF	TGCGCCAGCAGCCGAGGGAGTAACACAGATACGCAGTATTTT
.	many	TRBV6-5	TRBJ1-1	CASRGQGTEAFF	TGTGCCAGCAGAGGCCAGGGAACTGAAGCTTTCTTT
.	many	TRBV20-1	TRBJ2-3	CSARVPITDTQYF	TGCAGTGCTAGAGTTCCGATCACAGATACGCAGTATTTT
.	many	TRBV20-1	TRBJ2-4	CSAPPDAKNIQYF	TGCAGTGCCCCGCCGGATGCCAAAAACATTCAGTACTTC
TRBD2	.	TRBV5-1	TRBJ2-7	CASSFLAGSSYEQYF	TGCGCCAGCAGCTTTCTAGCGGGGAGCTCCTACGAGCAGTACTTC
.	many	TRBV4-3	TRBJ2-1	CASSHGTSNEQFF	TGCGCCAGCAGCCACGGGACTTCCAATGAGCAGTTCTTC
TRBD2	many	TRBV9	TRBJ2-1	CASSPTSGSSNEQFF	TGTGCCAGCAGCCCGACTAGCGGGAGCTCCAATGAGCAGTTCTTC
TRBD1	many	TRBV11-2	TRBJ2-4	CASSETTGGKNIQYF	TGTGCCAGCAGCGAGACGACAGGGGGCAAAAACATTCAGTACTTC
.	few	TRBV11-3	TRBJ2-3	CASSSGRNTQYF	TGTGCCAGCAGCTCCGGACGGAATACGCAGTATTTT
TRBD2	many	TRBV7-8	TRBJ2-3	CASSFYSSGSTDTQYF	TGTGCCAGCAGCTTCTACTCTAGCGGCAGCACAGATACGCAGTATTTT
TRBD2	many	TRBV29-1	TRBJ2-7	CSVEESGSMDEQYF	TGCAGCGTTGAGGAAAGCGGGAGTATGGACGAGCAGTACTTC
TRBD1	many	TRBV12-3/TRBV12-4	TRBJ1-2	CASSLRQGADYGYTF	TGTGCCAGCAGTTTACGACAGGGGGCCGACTATGGCTACACCTTC
.	many	TRBV15	TRBJ1-5	CATSPRDTAASNQPQHF	TGTGCCACCAGCCCCCGGGACACCGCGGCGAGCAATCAGCCCCAGCATTTT
.	many	TRBV7-8	TRBJ2-2	CASSLTPIGGGDTGELFF	TGTGCCAGCAGCTTAACCCCGATAGGAGGGGGGGACACCGGGGAGCTGTTTTTT
.	.	TRBV19	TRBJ1-1	CASSISRTEAFF	TGTGCCAGTAGTATTTCCCGTACTGAAGCTTTCTTT
TRBD2	few	TRBV7-2	TRBJ2-1	CASSSRLAGGFNEQFF	TGTGCCAGCAGCTCCAGACTAGCGGGAGGTTTCAATGAGCAGTTCTTC
.	many	TRBV5-1	TRBJ2-1	CASSRRGTGLAGPSYNEQFF	TGCGCCAGCTCCCGCCGCGGGACAGGTTTAGCGGGCCCGTCCTACAATGAGCAGTTCTTC
.	many	TRBV28	TRBJ2-1	CASSLIPRRAEQFF	TGTGCCAGCAGTTTGATCCCCCGCAGGGCGGAGCAGTTCTTC
.	once	TRBV5-4	TRBJ2-7	CASSLGADYYEQYF	TGTGCCAGCAGCTTGGGTGCGGACTACTACGAGCAGTACTTC
.	many	TRBV11-2	TRBJ1-3	CASSLGLVGNTIYF	TGTGCCAGCAGCTTAGGGCTGGTTGGAAACACCATATATTTT
.	many	TRBV14	TRBJ2-1	CASSQLGTFSYNEQFF	TGTGCCAGCAGCCAATTAGGGACTTTCTCCTACAATGAGCAGTTCTTC
.	many	TRBV7-2	TRBJ2-7	CASSLGRGRQYF	TGTGCCAGCAGCTTAGGGAGGGGCAGACAGTACTTC
TRBD2	.	TRBV29-1	TRBJ2-1	CSAIFSGRLYNEQFF	TGCAGCGCCATCTTTAGCGGGAGACTCTACAATGAGCAGTTCTTC
TRBD2	many	TRBV7-6	TRBJ2-1	CASSFGLAEPYNEQFF	TGTGCCAGCAGCTTCGGACTAGCGGAGCCTTACAATGAGCAGTTCTTC
TRBD1	few	TRBV20-1	TRBJ2-7	CSASTPGQGNYEQYF	TGCAGTGCCTCAACCCCGGGACAGGGAAACTACGAGCAGTACTTC